Each of the 23 T cell receptor beta chains below was sequenced from the same sample in a study of beta chain features in type 1 diabetes. Reverse transcribing all isolated RNA meant expressed TCRB transcripts were sequenced. Using immunoSEQ multiplex PCR, the repertoire was profiled, and TCRdb retains in-frame clones only, with some absent. The sample shows around 430,000 clones, about 32% of them seen only once. The sequencing input was naive CD4+ T cells from blood. The receptors were sampled from a man in his late teens or twenties in good health.

The table lists this clone with a few counts. The V gene is TRBV19, the J gene TRBJ2-6, with a weak D call TRBD1 (6 bases). Germline V lookup: CDR1 LNHDA, CDR2 SQIVND (reference sequence). V lost 2 bases and J lost 1, with 9 bases in between. This CDR3 region has 16 residues. CDR3 in DNA: TGTGCCAGTAGTATAATAACAGGGTCTGGGGCCAACGTCCTGACTTTC. Translation gives CASSIITGSGANVLTF.

The rearrangement uses TRBV5-4 and TRBJ1-2, with a tentative D call TRBD1 (5 bases). CDR1 is SGHNT and CDR2 is YYREEE in the germline V gene (reference sequence). The V and J ends lost 0 bases and 1 base respectively, with 13 bases between them. The CDR3 extends over 16 amino acids. The CDR3 reads CASSLEGRSLNYGYTF. The CDR3 DNA reads TGTGCCAGCAGCTTGGAGGGACGGAGCCTTAACTATGGCTACACCTTC.

This clone was counted between two and nine times. The rearrangement links TRBV9 to TRBJ2-1; possible D gene TRBD2, 5 bases. The CDR3 is 15 residues long. Per the germline V gene, CDR1 is SGDLS and CDR2 is YYNGEE. Trimming left V 1 base short and J 8 bases short, with 16 bases between. The CDR3 region has the DNA TGTGCCAGCAGCGTACGGGGAGTAGCGTCCTATGAGCAGTTCTTC. Amino acid sequence: CASSVRGVASYEQFF.

This clone was observed a few times. The rearrangement links TRBV2 to TRBJ2-5; perhaps D is TRBD1 or TRBD2 (5 bases each). The CDR3 has 12 residues. CDR1 and CDR2 (germline): SNHLY, FYNNEI. V lost 7 bases and J 5 bases, leaving 11 bases between the germline ends. The CDR3, as DNA: TGTGCCAGCATGGGGGTGGCCGAGACCCAGTACTTC. Translating gives CASMGVAETQYF.

This clone turned up a few times. This rearrangement joins TRBV7-2 to TRBJ2-1; D remains ambiguous. CDR1 and CDR2 from the germline V gene are SGHTA and FQGNSA. The CDR3 consists of 12 residues. V was trimmed by 4 bases and J by 4 bases, leaving 5 bases between them. The CDR3 loop is CASSSPYNEQFF. In nucleotides, the CDR3 is TGTGCCAGCAGCTCCCCGTACAATGAGCAGTTCTTC.

The CDR3 nucleotides read TGTGCCAGCAGTGACCAGGGAAACACAGATACGCAGTATTTT. Protein: CASSDQGNTDTQYF. This chain connects TRBV2 to TRBJ2-3, with D possibly TRBD1 on 5 matching bases. The V gene's germline CDR1 is SNHLY and CDR2 FYNNEI. The CDR3 has 14 residues. V lost 3 bases and J 2 bases, leaving 9 bases between the germline ends.

This clone turned up a few times. In DNA, the CDR3 is TGTGCCAGCAGCCTCCTGGGAGGGAGTTTGGGCGTACAAGAGACCCAGTACTTC. Encoded protein: CASSLLGGSLGVQETQYF. V is TRBV7-2 and J is TRBJ2-5; 7 bases fit TRBD2. V dropped 5 bases and J dropped 2; count of bases not matched to a gene: 17. Per germline, CDR1 SGHTA and CDR2 FQGNSA. This CDR3 has 18 amino acids.

This clone appeared once. The genes are TRBV30 and TRBJ2-7, with 9 bases lining up with TRBD2. Germline assignment: CDR1 GTSNPN and CDR2 SVGIG (reference sequence). This CDR3 has 14 amino acids. The junction had 5 bases not matched to a gene; V was cut back by 0 bases and J by 5 bases. The CDR3 DNA is TGTGCCTGGAGTGTTAGCGGGAGTGGCCACGAGCAGTACTTC. Translated: CAWSVSGSGHEQYF.

This clone was counted only a few times. Other DNA sequences in this sample translate to the same CDR3. The J gene is TRBJ2-7, the V gene TRBV9; 11 bases are shared with TRBD1. CDR3 size: 14 residues. With V trimmed by 0 bases and J by 6 bases, 2 bases remained unmatched. In germline, CDR1 is SGDLS, CDR2 YYNGEE. As DNA, the CDR3 is TGTGCCAGCAGCGTAGCGGGGACAGGGGGCGAGCAGTACTTC. Amino acids: CASSVAGTGGEQYF. Full variable domain (outside the CDR3, taken from reference TRBV9 and TRBJ2-7): DSGVTQTPKHLITATGQRVTLRCSPRSGDLSVYWYQQSLDQGLQFLIQYYNGEERAKGNILERFSAQQFPDLHSELNLSSLELGDSALYFCASSVAGTGGEQYFGPGTRLTVT.

The chain couples TRBV7-9 to TRBJ1-1; 7 bases are shared with TRBD1. V trimming: 3 bases; J trimming: 8 bases; junction bases outside the gene matches: 3. The CDR3 covers 12 residues. The germline V gene encodes CDR1 SEHNR and CDR2 FQNEAQ (reference sequence). The CDR3 loop is CASSFLTGEAFF. The DNA of the CDR3 is TGTGCCAGCAGCTTCCTGACAGGGGAAGCTTTCTTT. Using reference TRBV7-9 and TRBJ1-1 for the parts outside the CDR3, the full variable domain is DTGVSQNPRHKITKRGQNVTFRCDPISEHNRLYWYRQTLGQGPEFLTYFQNEAQLEKSRLLSDRFSAERPKGSFSTLEIQRTEQGDSAMYLCASSFLTGEAFFGQGTRLTVV.

Only a few counts were recorded for this clone. This chain connects TRBV15 to TRBJ2-3; D may be TRBD1 (6 bases). Looked up from germline, CDR1 is LNHNV and CDR2 is YYDKDF (reference sequence). The CDR3 totals 16 residues. Trimming shortened V by 1 base and J by 1 base, and 12 bases separated the two germline ends. As DNA, the CDR3 is TGTGCCACCAGCAGAGTGGGGGCCGACGGCACAGATACGCAGTATTTT. Its protein is CATSRVGADGTDTQYF.

CDR3 loop: CASGLDGTGVYEQYF. CDR3 in DNA: TGTGCCAGCGGATTAGACGGGACAGGGGTTTACGAGCAGTACTTC. The gene calls are TRBV7-9 and TRBJ2-7; TRBD1 agrees at 10 bases. The CDR3 totals 15 residues. Unmatched junction bases numbered 11, after V lost 8 bases and J lost 4 bases. Germline CDR1 SEHNR, CDR2 FQNEAQ (reference sequence). Full variable domain (remainder filled in from reference TRBV7-9 and TRBJ2-7): DTGVSQNPRHKITKRGQNVTFRCDPISEHNRLYWYRQTLGQGPEFLTYFQNEAQLEKSRLLSDRFSAERPKGSFSTLEIQRTEQGDSAMYLCASGLDGTGVYEQYFGPGTRLTVT.

The chain uses TRBV5-1 and TRBJ2-5; 7 positions match TRBD1. With 4 bases clipped from V and 5 bases from J, the junction kept 5 bases outside the gene matches. This CDR3 region has 13 residues. CDR1 and CDR2 (germline): SGHRS, YFSETQ. The CDR3 nucleotides are TGCGCCAGCAGCGCAGACAGGGCTGAGACCCAGTACTTC. Protein: CASSADRAETQYF.

The chain combines TRBV4-3 with TRBJ2-7; no clear D. Trimming removed 5 bases at V and 10 bases at J, with 18 bases between. The CDR3 extends over 13 amino acids. The germline gives CDR1 LGHNA, CDR2 YSLEER. The CDR3 nucleotides are TGCGCCAGCAGCGAGATTACGTACGCCGACCAGTACTTC. Encoded protein: CASSEITYADQYF.

The chain joins TRBV7-9 to TRBJ2-1; no reliable D call. V was shortened by 2 bases and J by 5 bases, with 7 bases between the two germline ends. The CDR3 contains 13 residues. Germline V lookup: CDR1 SEHNR, CDR2 FQNEAQ (reference sequence). CDR3 nucleotides: TGTGCCAGCAGCTTATACGACAACAATGAGCAGTTCTTC. This sequence encodes CASSLYDNNEQFF.

The gene calls are TRBV7-2 and TRBJ1-2, with 8 positions matching TRBD1. The germline V gene encodes CDR1 SGHTA and CDR2 FQGNSA. CDR3 length: 14 residues. V lost 3 bases, J lost 4 bases, and 4 bases stayed unmatched. The CDR3 nucleotides read TGTGCCAGCAGCTTGGACAGGGATAGCTATGGCTACACCTTC. Its protein is CASSLDRDSYGYTF.

CDR3 region: CSVERAGTWDTQYF. Written as DNA, the CDR3 is TGCAGCGTTGAAAGGGCGGGGACTTGGGATACGCAGTATTTT. The V and J genes are TRBV29-1 and TRBJ2-3; TRBD2 might be the D (6 bases). Germline lookup yields CDR1 SQVTM and CDR2 ANQGSEA. V lost 2 bases, J lost 6 bases, and 15 bases lay in between. This CDR3 is 14 amino acids long.

This chain uses TRBV28 with TRBJ2-3, with 8 bases matching TRBD2. The junction had 4 bases not matched to a gene; V was cut back by 5 bases and J by 0 bases. The CDR3 is 15 residues long. Germline loops: CDR1 MDHEN, CDR2 SYDVKM. DNA of the CDR3: TGTGCCAGCAGTATCTCTAGCGGGAGCACAGATACGCAGTATTTT. Protein sequence: CASSISSGSTDTQYF. The full variable domain, rest sourced from reference TRBV28 and TRBJ2-3, is DVKVTQSSRYLVKRTGEKVFLECVQDMDHENMFWYRQDPGLGLRLIYFSYDVKMKEKGDIPEGYSVSREKKERFSLILESASTNQTSMYLCASSISSGSTDTQYFGPGTRLTVL.

This clone was detected a few times. The gene calls are TRBV9 and TRBJ1-2; D may be TRBD1 (6 bases). The CDR3 length is 13 residues. CDR1 is SGDLS and CDR2 is YYNGEE in the germline V gene. V shed 3 bases and J shed 5 bases, with 11 bases lying between them. The chain's CDR3 is CASSEQGPYGYTF. The CDR3 coding sequence is TGTGCCAGCAGCGAACAGGGCCCTTATGGCTACACCTTC.

There are a few counts of this clone. This sequence joins TRBV15 and TRBJ2-5; the D call may be TRBD1 or TRBD2 (7 bases each). The CDR3 spans 16 residues. V shed 6 bases and J shed 5 bases, with 22 bases lying between them. Per the germline V gene, CDR1 is LNHNV and CDR2 is YYDKDF (reference sequence). CDR3 loop: CATSYYTGASGETQYF. The DNA for the CDR3 is TGTGCCACCAGTTATTATACAGGGGCTAGCGGTGAGACCCAGTACTTC.

There are a few counts of this clone. The chain joins TRBV5-6 to TRBJ1-5, with a weak D call TRBD1 (6 bases). Germline V gene lookup returns CDR1 SGHDT and CDR2 YYEEEE. The CDR3 loop spans 14 amino acids. The V gene lost 4 bases and the J gene lost 8 bases, with 16 bases spanning the gap. The CDR3, as DNA: TGTGCCAGCAGCACCCTACAGGGTGGAGAGCCCCAGCATTTT. Amino acid sequence: CASSTLQGGEPQHF.

This clone was counted only a few times. The chain employs TRBV4-2 and TRBJ2-3, with 12 bases matching TRBD2. V lost 4 bases to trimming and J lost 2 bases; unmatched junction nucleotides: 7. CDR3 length: 17 residues. Germline V gene data show CDR1 as LGHNA and CDR2 as YNFKEQ. CDR3 DNA sequence: TGTGCCAGCAGCCGCCGACTAGCGGGAGCAGTCACAGATACGCAGTATTTT. Its translation: CASSRRLAGAVTDTQYF.

This chain joins TRBV5-1 and TRBJ2-7; D call uncertain. The CDR3 runs to 12 residues. Germline lookup yields CDR1 SGHRS and CDR2 YFSETQ. V lost 2 bases and J 5 bases, leaving 8 bases between the germline ends. For the CDR3, the DNA is TGCGCCAGCAGCTTTCCCTCTGACGAGCAGTACTTC. Translation gives CASSFPSDEQYF.